This T cell receptor (beta chain) stems from a study of T cells in localized non-small cell lung cancer. The CDR3 sequence is 14 residues long. Germline assignment: CDR1 MNHEY and CDR2 SMNVEV (reference sequence). Trimming took off 3 bases at V and 8 bases at J, with 14 bases between the two ends. TCRdb's table, derived via immunoSEQ multiplex PCR, lists solely in-frame clones and lacks some. The sample includes more than 25,000 clones, 82% of them seen just once. A single count supports this clone. The sequence was collected from a woman aged 35-70 years with stage I lung adenocarcinoma. The sample in question was peripheral blood, obtained before any cancer treatment. This rearrangement joins TRBV27 to TRBJ2-1, with D perhaps being TRBD1 or TRBD2 (5 bases each). CDR3 coding DNA: TGTGCCAGCAGTTTTTGGTGGGGGTTCGATGAGCAGTTCTTC. Amino acids: CASSFWWGFDEQFF.